These 8 T cell receptor beta chains were sequenced from one sample in a study of cytomegalovirus exposure and HLA in healthy donors. 13 Jbeta primers and 60 Vbeta primers were used for the PCR. Sequencing was performed with immunoSEQ multiplex PCR; in TCRdb, only in-frame clones are kept and a portion is missing. The sample consists of roughly 150,000 clones, 65% to 70% of them appearing once. Sequencing was done on a sample of PBMCs. These TCRs come from a man younger than 45 in good health and CMV-seropositive.

J is TRBJ2-3 and V is TRBV28, with D hard to call. Trimming removed 2 bases from V and 1 base from J, with 7 bases in between. Germline V gene sequence: CDR1 MDHEN, CDR2 SYDVKM. The CDR3 runs 14 residues. The CDR3, as DNA: TGTGCCAGCAGTTTAAACTTCCGCACAGATACGCAGTATTTT. Amino acids: CASSLNFRTDTQYF.

V gene TRBV5-1 combines with J gene TRBJ2-7; 8 nucleotides line up with TRBD2. The trim removed 4 bases at V and 2 bases at J, leaving 11 bases unmatched. There are 16 residues in the CDR3. Germline CDR1 SGHRS, CDR2 YFSETQ. CDR3 coding DNA: TGCGCCAGCAGCCCAGAACTAGCGGCCATAACCTACGAGCAGTACTTC. It yields the protein CASSPELAAITYEQYF.

This chain links TRBV4-1 with TRBJ2-7; weak D call: TRBD2 (5 bases). The germline V and J ends were trimmed by 3 bases and 9 bases, with 12 bases remaining between them. Germline values: CDR1 MGHRA, CDR2 YSYEKL. The CDR3 consists of 12 residues. The chain's CDR3 is CASSHPGSSQYF. CDR3 coding DNA: TGCGCCAGCAGCCACCCGGGATCATCGCAGTACTTC.

J is TRBJ1-2 and V is TRBV19, with 9 bases aligning to TRBD1. This CDR3 region has 15 residues. In germline, CDR1 is LNHDA, CDR2 SQIVND (reference sequence). Trimming cost V 5 bases and J 4 bases; bases outside gene matches: 8. DNA for the CDR3: TGTGCCAGTAGTTTACCGGGACAGGGTATCTATGGCTACACCTTC. Its translation is CASSLPGQGIYGYTF.

The rearrangement links TRBV30 to TRBJ2-7; TRBD1 matches 7 bases. The V gene end was trimmed by 2 bases and the J gene end by 0 bases; junction bases not matched to a gene: 4. The length of the CDR3 is 14 residues. Germline V lookup: CDR1 GTSNPN, CDR2 SVGIG (reference sequence). In DNA, the CDR3 is TGTGCCTGGAGTCGGGACAGTAACTCCTACGAGCAGTACTTC. Translating gives CAWSRDSNSYEQYF.

The V call is TRBV6-5, the J call TRBJ2-3; 11 nucleotides line up with TRBD1. V shed 0 bases, J shed 2 bases, and the junction held 1 base outside the gene matches. This CDR3 is 16 amino acids long. Germline V gene lookup returns CDR1 MNHEY and CDR2 SVGAGI. The CDR3 loop is CASSYSGQGATDTQYF. The CDR3 coding sequence is TGTGCCAGCAGTTACTCAGGACAGGGGGCCACAGATACGCAGTATTTT.

In the case of this clone: The junction departs from the called germline gene at one end, perhaps through a read error. The chain carries TRBV6-1 and TRBJ2-1; TRBD2 aligns across 9 bases. The CDR3 sequence is 16 residues long. Germline loops: CDR1 MNHNS, CDR2 SASEGT. DNA for the CDR3: TGTGCCAGCAGTCAAGCGGGAGGCCTATTTAACAATGAGCAGTTCTTC. Amino acids: CASSQAGGLFNNEQFF.

This sequence joins TRBV9 and TRBJ1-4, with D uncertain. The germline CDR1 and CDR2 sequences are SGDLS and YYNGEE. Trimming removed 3 bases from V and 8 bases from J, with 14 bases in between. The CDR3 has 14 residues. The chain's CDR3 is CASSGLESGEKLFF. The CDR3 nucleotides are TGTGCCAGCAGCGGGTTGGAGTCTGGGGAAAAACTGTTTTTT.